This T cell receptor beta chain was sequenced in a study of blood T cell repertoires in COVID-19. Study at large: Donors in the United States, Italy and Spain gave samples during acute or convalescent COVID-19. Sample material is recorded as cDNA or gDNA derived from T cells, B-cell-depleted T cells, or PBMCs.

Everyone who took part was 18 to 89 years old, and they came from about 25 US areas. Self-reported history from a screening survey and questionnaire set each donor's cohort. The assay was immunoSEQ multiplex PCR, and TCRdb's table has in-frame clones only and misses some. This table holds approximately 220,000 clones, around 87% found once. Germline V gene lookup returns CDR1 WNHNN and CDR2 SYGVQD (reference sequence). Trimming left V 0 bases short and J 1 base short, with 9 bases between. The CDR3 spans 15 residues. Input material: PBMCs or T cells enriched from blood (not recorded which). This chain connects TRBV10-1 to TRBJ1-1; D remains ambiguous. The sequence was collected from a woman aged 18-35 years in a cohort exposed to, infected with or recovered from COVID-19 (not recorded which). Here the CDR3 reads CASSESIGSNTEAFF. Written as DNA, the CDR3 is TGCGCCAGCAGTGAGTCGATTGGCTCGAACACTGAAGCTTTCTTT.